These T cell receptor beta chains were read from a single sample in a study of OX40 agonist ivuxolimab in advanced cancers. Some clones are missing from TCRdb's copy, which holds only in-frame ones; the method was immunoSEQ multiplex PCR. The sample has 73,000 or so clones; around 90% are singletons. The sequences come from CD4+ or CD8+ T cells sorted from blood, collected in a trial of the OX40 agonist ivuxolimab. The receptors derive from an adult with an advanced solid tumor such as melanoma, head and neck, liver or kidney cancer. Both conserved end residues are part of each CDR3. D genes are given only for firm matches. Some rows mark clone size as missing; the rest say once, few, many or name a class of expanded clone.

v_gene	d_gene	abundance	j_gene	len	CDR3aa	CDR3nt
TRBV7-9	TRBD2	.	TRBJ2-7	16	CASSPGVAGDPYEQYF	TGTGCCAGCAGCCCCGGGGTGGCGGGGGACCCCTACGAGCAGTACTTC
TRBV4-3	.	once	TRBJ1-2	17	CASSQDRFGGRNYGYTF	TGCGCCAGCAGCCAAGATCGTTTCGGGGGGAGAAACTATGGCTACACCTTC
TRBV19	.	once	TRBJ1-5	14	CASSLSNSNQPQHF	TGTGCCAGTAGTCTGTCAAATAGCAATCAGCCCCAGCATTTT
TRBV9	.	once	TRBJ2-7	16	CASSVGPAGPNYEQYF	TGTGCCAGCAGCGTAGGCCCGGCGGGACCTAACTACGAGCAGTACTTC
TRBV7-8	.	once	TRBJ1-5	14	CASSLVGGNQPQHF	TGTGCCAGCAGCTTAGTTGGAGGCAATCAGCCCCAGCATTTT
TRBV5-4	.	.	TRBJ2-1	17	CASSLAPVGGKGNEQFF	TGTGCCAGCAGCTTGGCCCCGGTGGGGGGCAAGGGCAATGAGCAGTTCTTC
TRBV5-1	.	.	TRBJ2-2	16	CASSRDSSPNTGELFF	TGCGCCAGCAGTCGGGACTCAAGCCCGAACACCGGGGAGCTGTTTTTT
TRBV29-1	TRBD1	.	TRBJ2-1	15	CSVEGATGAYNEQFF	TGCAGCGTTGAAGGGGCAACAGGGGCCTACAATGAGCAGTTCTTC
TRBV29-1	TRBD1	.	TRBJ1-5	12	CSAQGAGQPQHF	TGCAGCGCCCAGGGGGCTGGGCAGCCCCAGCATTTT
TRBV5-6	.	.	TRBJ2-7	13	CASSRGRYGEQYF	TGTGCCAGCAGCAGAGGACGGTACGGGGAGCAGTACTTC
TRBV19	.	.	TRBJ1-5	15	CASTSLIGGRQPQHF	TGTGCCAGTACCTCTCTTATAGGGGGACGTCAGCCCCAGCATTTT
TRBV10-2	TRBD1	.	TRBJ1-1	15	CASSGRGQVNTEAFF	TGCGCCAGCAGTGGCAGGGGGCAGGTGAACACTGAAGCTTTCTTT